This entry lists 25 T cell receptor beta chains sequenced from one sample in a study of cytomegalovirus exposure and HLA in healthy donors. Researchers ran the PCR with 60 Vbeta and 13 Jbeta primers. Profiling relied on immunoSEQ multiplex PCR, and the TCRdb table lists in-frame clones only, not all of them. Among 75,000 to 90,000 clones listed, about 85% were seen once. Sequences were obtained from PBMCs. All receptors come from a man aged 35 to 55 in good health and CMV-seropositive.

The chain uses TRBV6-1 and TRBJ1-2; 8 bases map to TRBD1. The CDR3 is 12 residues long. The V gene end was trimmed by 5 bases and the J gene end by 5 bases; junction bases not matched to a gene: 1. CDR1 is MNHNS, CDR2 SASEGT, per germline. CDR3 sequence (DNA): TGTGCCAGCAGTCAGGGGGCGTATGGCTACACCTTC. It encodes CASSQGAYGYTF.

The CDR3 coding sequence is TGTGCCAGCAGCTTAGCGGGAGGGGGGACCGGGGAGCTGTTTTTT. This sequence encodes CASSLAGGGTGELFF. The chain couples TRBV6-5 to TRBJ2-2, with 11 bases that match TRBD2. Germline V CDR1 and CDR2: MNHEY, SVGAGI. After removal of 6 bases from V and 5 bases from J, the junction contained 5 bases not matched to a gene. The CDR3 consists of 15 residues.

V and J are TRBV5-5 and TRBJ2-7, with 9 positions matching TRBD1. The germline CDR1 and CDR2 sequences are SGHKS and YYEKEE (reference sequence). The CDR3 loop spans 14 amino acids. Trimming took 5 bases from V and 2 from J; bases not matched to a gene: 5. This chain's CDR3 is CASSRTGAAYEQYF. DNA for the CDR3: TGTGCCAGCAGTAGGACAGGGGCTGCCTACGAGCAGTACTTC.

This clone was recorded a few times. The chain employs TRBV28 and TRBJ2-7; TRBD2 matches 11 bases. Germline V CDR1 and CDR2: MDHEN, SYDVKM. CDR3 size: 13 residues. The V and J ends lost 4 bases and 6 bases, in that order; junction bases with no gene match: 2. The CDR3 protein is CASSSSGRSEQYF. The CDR3 region has the DNA TGTGCCAGCAGTTCTAGCGGGAGGAGCGAGCAGTACTTC.

This sequence joins TRBV19 and TRBJ2-5; D not resolved. V dropped 3 bases and J dropped 5 bases, with 7 bases sitting between them. Germline V gene data show CDR1 as LNHDA and CDR2 as SQIVND (reference sequence). This CDR3 is 12 amino acids long. The CDR3 sequence: CASSMERETQYF. The CDR3 bases are TGTGCCAGTAGTATGGAGAGGGAGACCCAGTACTTC. Looking up the rest from reference TRBV19 and TRBJ2-5 gives the full variable domain: DGGITQSPKYLFRKEGQNVTLSCEQNLNHDAMYWYRQDPGQGLRLIYYSQIVNDFQKGDIAEGYSVSREKKESFPLTVTSAQKNPTAFYLCASSMERETQYFGPGTRLLVL.

Of note for this clone: Other nucleotide sequences from this sample produce the same CDR3. The chain uses TRBV15 and TRBJ1-2; 7 bases are a match to TRBD1. V lost 0 bases to trimming and J lost 7 bases; unmatched junction nucleotides: 5. This CDR3 spans 14 amino acids. Germline lookup yields CDR1 LNHNV and CDR2 YYDKDF (reference sequence). The CDR3 region has the DNA TGTGCCACCAGCAGAGACCAGGGGGGTAGTGGCTACACCTTC. It is translated as CATSRDQGGSGYTF. Supplemented by reference TRBV15 and TRBJ1-2, the full variable domain reads DAMVIQNPRYQVTQFGKPVTLSCSQTLNHNVMYWYQQKSSQAPKLLFHYYDKDFNNEADTPDNFQSRRPNTSFCFLDIRSPGLGDTAMYLCATSRDQGGSGYTFGSGTRLTVV.

The chain joins TRBV10-3 to TRBJ2-5, with TRBD2 matching 11 bases. There are 15 residues in the CDR3. Germline V CDR1 and CDR2: ENHRY, SYGVKD. V shed 3 bases and J 11 bases; nucleotides not matched to a gene: 11. DNA for the CDR3: TGTGCCATCAGTGACTTAGCGGGAGGGCCTGATGAGCAGTACTTC. Its protein is CAISDLAGGPDEQYF.

In its sample, this clone was seen once. The J gene is TRBJ2-3, the V gene TRBV2, with 11 bases that match TRBD1. V lost 6 bases to trimming and J lost 1 base; unmatched junction nucleotides: 3. This CDR3 is 15 amino acids long. Looked up from germline, CDR1 is SNHLY and CDR2 is FYNNEI. The CDR3 reads CASSADRGRTDTQYF. In nucleotides, the CDR3 is TGTGCCAGCAGCGCGGACAGGGGGCGCACAGATACGCAGTATTTT. The variable domain in full, with the rest retrieved from reference TRBV2 and TRBJ2-3, is EPEVTQTPSHQVTQMGQEVILRCVPISNHLYFYWYRQILGQKVEFLVSFYNNEISEKSEIFDDQFSVERPDGSNFTLKIRSTKLEDSAMYFCASSADRGRTDTQYFGPGTRLTVL.

V usage is TRBV7-8 and J usage is TRBJ1-5; 7 bases map to TRBD1. Germline loops: CDR1 SGHVS, CDR2 FQNEAQ. V lost 3 bases, J lost 5 bases, and 7 bases stayed unmatched. The CDR3 runs 15 residues. The CDR3 is CASSLGAGGDQPQHF. The CDR3 bases are TGTGCCAGCAGCTTGGGGGCAGGGGGTGATCAGCCCCAGCATTTT.

The chain is built from TRBV7-9 and TRBJ1-5, with D possibly being TRBD1 (5 bases). From germline, CDR1 is SEHNR and CDR2 FQNEAQ (reference sequence). V lost 5 bases to trimming and J lost 1 base, with 9 bases between them. The CDR3 has 14 residues. The CDR3 DNA reads as TGTGCCAGCAGCCCCCGGACAAGCAATCAGCCCCAGCATTTT. Its protein is CASSPRTSNQPQHF. Using reference TRBV7-9 and TRBJ1-5 for the parts outside the CDR3, the full variable domain is DTGVSQNPRHKITKRGQNVTFRCDPISEHNRLYWYRQTLGQGPEFLTYFQNEAQLEKSRLLSDRFSAERPKGSFSTLEIQRTEQGDSAMYLCASSPRTSNQPQHFGDGTRLSIL.

This clone has a single count. The chain uses TRBV28 and TRBJ2-7, with TRBD2 matching over 7 bases. Trimming removed 3 bases from V and 0 bases from J; junction bases left unmatched: 11. This CDR3 has 17 residues. Germline CDR1 is MDHEN and CDR2 is SYDVKM. CDR3 nucleotides: TGTGCCAGCAGTTTTCCTGGACTAGACCGAAACTCCTACGAGCAGTACTTC. This translates into CASSFPGLDRNSYEQYF.

This chain joins TRBV7-9 and TRBJ1-3; 9 positions agree with TRBD1. The junction had 4 bases not matched to a gene; V was cut back by 1 base and J by 0 bases. Germline V CDR1 and CDR2: SEHNR, FQNEAQ (reference sequence). The CDR3 is made up of 17 amino acids. The CDR3 sequence is CASSLGTGGFSGNTIYF. The CDR3 bases are TGTGCCAGCAGCTTAGGTACAGGGGGCTTCTCTGGAAACACCATATATTTT.

The chain combines TRBV15 with TRBJ2-3, with 10 bases that match TRBD2. From germline, CDR1 is LNHNV and CDR2 YYDKDF (reference sequence). The CDR3 spans 17 residues. Germline trimming cut 0 bases from V and 0 bases from J; bases unmatched to any gene: 3. CDR3 in amino acids: CATSREKTSGSTDTQYF. The CDR3 bases are TGTGCCACCAGCAGAGAGAAGACTAGCGGGAGCACAGATACGCAGTATTTT.

The rearrangement joins TRBV5-6 to TRBJ1-5; D perhaps matches TRBD1 (6 bases). Trimming shortened V by 6 bases and J by 0 bases, and 16 bases separated the two germline ends. Germline CDR1 reads SGHDT; CDR2 reads YYEEEE. This CDR3 contains 16 residues. This CDR3 reads CASTSWGQSSNQPQHF. CDR3 coding DNA: TGTGCCAGCACCAGTTGGGGACAAAGTAGCAATCAGCCCCAGCATTTT.

This chain uses TRBV5-4 with TRBJ1-2; 8 positions match TRBD1. CDR1 is SGHNT and CDR2 is YYREEE in the germline V gene (reference sequence). CDR3 size: 16 residues. V trimming: 0 bases; J trimming: 4 bases; junction bases outside the gene matches: 8. The CDR3 region is CASSLGQGASSYGYTF. The CDR3 DNA sequence: TGTGCCAGCAGCTTGGGTCAGGGGGCCTCCAGCTATGGCTACACCTTC.

The chain is built from TRBV19 and TRBJ1-5; no firm D call. The CDR3 covers 13 residues. V was shortened by 6 bases and J by 7 bases, with 13 bases between the two germline ends. Looked up from germline, CDR1 is LNHDA and CDR2 is SQIVND (reference sequence). CDR3 amino acids: CASRGSLQQPQHF. CDR3 in DNA: TGTGCCAGTAGGGGGAGCTTGCAACAGCCCCAGCATTTT.

Note on this clone: The final CDR3 position lacks the conserved phenylalanine or tryptophan, pointing to a likely read error. V is TRBV4-1 and J is TRBJ2-7; no definite D call. Trimming cost V 2 bases and J 0 bases, with 11 bases left between them. The CDR3 covers 15 residues. Germline V CDR1 and CDR2: MGHRA, YSYEKL. CDR3 in amino acids: CASSQSPGISYEQYL. The CDR3 coding sequence is TGCGCCAGCAGCCAAAGCCCAGGAATCTCCTACGAGCAGTACCTC.

The chain carries TRBV7-8 and TRBJ2-7; tentative D call: TRBD2 (6 bases). From germline, CDR1 is SGHVS and CDR2 FQNEAQ. There are 15 residues in the CDR3. V was clipped by 6 bases and J by 2 bases, with 17 bases between them. CDR3 loop: CASSKNRDWAYEQYF. In nucleotides, the CDR3 is TGTGCCAGCAGTAAAAACCGGGACTGGGCCTACGAGCAGTACTTC.

This clone has just one count. The gene calls are TRBV4-2 and TRBJ1-2, with D possibly being TRBD1 (6 bases). CDR3 length equals 15 residues. V lost 4 bases and J 4 bases, leaving 16 bases between the germline ends. Germline V lookup: CDR1 LGHNA, CDR2 YNFKEQ. The CDR3 region is CASSRGPKGVYGYTF. CDR3 coding DNA: TGTGCCAGCAGCCGGGGACCAAAGGGGGTCTATGGCTACACCTTC.

The chain joins TRBV5-8 to TRBJ2-7, with 7 bases lining up with TRBD2. Germline V gene data show CDR1 as SGHTS and CDR2 as YDEGEE. The ends lost 1 base at V and 2 bases at J; junction bases unmatched: 12. The CDR3 totals 17 residues. The CDR3 sequence: CASSLLRGVLGPYEQYF. In nucleotides, the CDR3 is TGTGCCAGCAGCTTGCTTCGGGGGGTCTTGGGTCCCTACGAGCAGTACTTC.

V gene TRBV5-1 combines with J gene TRBJ1-4; D uncertain. This CDR3 has 9 amino acids. Germline CDR1 and CDR2: SGHRS and YFSETQ. V was pared by 9 bases and J by 10 bases, with 7 bases between. CDR3 region: CATRGKLFF. CDR3 sequence (DNA): TGCGCCACCCGCGGAAAACTGTTTTTT.

The chain carries TRBV5-1 and TRBJ2-7, with 10 bases matching TRBD2. This CDR3 region has 14 residues. The junction had 7 bases not matched to a gene; V was cut back by 4 bases and J by 6 bases. Germline assignment: CDR1 SGHRS and CDR2 YFSETQ. In nucleotides, the CDR3 is TGCGCCAGCAGCCTGCTAGCGGGGGCCCCCGAGCAGTACTTC. It specifies CASSLLAGAPEQYF.

This rearrangement joins TRBV4-2 to TRBJ1-1, with TRBD1 matching over 7 bases. The CDR3 is 13 amino acids. Per germline, CDR1 LGHNA and CDR2 YNFKEQ. V gave up 3 bases and J gave up 7 bases; unmatched junction bases: 5. This CDR3 reads CASSQPGQREAFF. The CDR3, as DNA: TGTGCCAGCAGCCAGCCGGGACAGCGTGAAGCTTTCTTT.

This chain links TRBV6-5 with TRBJ2-1; 8 nucleotides align to TRBD1. The CDR3 has 14 amino acids. The V segment lost 7 bases and the J segment 5 bases; nucleotides outside the gene matches: 7. Looked up from germline, CDR1 is MNHEY and CDR2 is SVGAGI. DNA for the CDR3: TGTGCCAGCACCGCCGGGACAGGCCACAATGAGCAGTTCTTC. Its protein product is CASTAGTGHNEQFF.

The V gene is TRBV6-4, the J gene TRBJ2-1; 10 bases align to TRBD2. The CDR3 covers 15 residues. Germline loops: CDR1 MRHNA, CDR2 SNTAGT. V dropped 2 bases and J dropped 6; count of bases not matched to a gene: 4. The CDR3 loop is CASSDRASGSNEQFF. For the CDR3, the DNA is TGTGCCAGCAGTGACCGGGCTAGCGGGAGCAATGAGCAGTTCTTC.